This TCR beta chain was recorded in a study of T cells after yellow fever vaccination. V dropped 3 bases and J dropped 5 bases, with 13 bases sitting between them. This CDR3 is built from 14 residues. CDR1 is MGHDK and CDR2 is SYGVNS in the germline V gene. TCRdb reprocessed the 5' RACE reads via MiXCR and lists one record per CDR3 protein. The table includes some 560,000 distinct CDR3 sequences, about 17% detected once. The sample in question was PBMCs, obtained about 5 days after the first yellow fever vaccination. This rearrangement joins TRBV25-1 to TRBJ1-2, with a possible D match to TRBD1 (5 bases). The TCR originated in a young man who received the YFV17D yellow fever vaccine. CDR3 nucleotide sequence: TGTGCCAGCAGTGACTCCGGGACGGTTTATGGCTACACCTTC. It translates to CASSDSGTVYGYTF.